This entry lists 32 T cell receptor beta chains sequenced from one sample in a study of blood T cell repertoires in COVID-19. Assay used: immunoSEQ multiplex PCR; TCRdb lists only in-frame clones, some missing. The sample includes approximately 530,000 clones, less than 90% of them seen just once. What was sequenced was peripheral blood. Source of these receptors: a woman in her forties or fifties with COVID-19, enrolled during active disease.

The CDR3 loop is CASSPEGRTPSSYNEQFF. The CDR3 DNA sequence: TGTGCCAGCAGCCCAGAGGGAAGGACTCCCAGCTCCTACAATGAGCAGTTCTTC. The chain uses TRBV13 and TRBJ2-1, with D possibly matching TRBD2 (5 bases). V lost 5 bases, J lost 0 bases, and 20 bases lay in between. The CDR3 length is 18 residues. The germline V gene encodes CDR1 PRHDT and CDR2 FYEKMQ (reference sequence).

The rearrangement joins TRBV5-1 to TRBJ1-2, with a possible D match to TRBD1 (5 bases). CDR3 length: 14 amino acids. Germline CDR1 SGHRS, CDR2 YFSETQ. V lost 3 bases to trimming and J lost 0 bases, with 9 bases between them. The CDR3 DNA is TGCGCCAGCAGCTCCCAGGGATCTAACTATGGCTACACCTTC. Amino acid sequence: CASSSQGSNYGYTF. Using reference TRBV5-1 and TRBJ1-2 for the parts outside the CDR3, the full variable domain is KAGVTQTPRYLIKTRGQQVTLSCSPISGHRSVSWYQQTPGQGLQFLFEYFSETQRNKGNFPGRFSGRQFSNSRSEMNVSTLELGDSALYLCASSSQGSNYGYTFGSGTRLTVV.

The CDR3 sequence is CASSLVGRTSGYTF. CDR3 nucleotides: TGTGCCAGCAGCTTGGTAGGCCGAACTAGCGGCTACACCTTC. This sequence joins TRBV5-4 and TRBJ1-2; D not resolved. Germline V CDR1 and CDR2: SGHNT, YYREEE (reference sequence). Trimming took 0 bases from V and 8 from J, leaving 14 bases between them. This CDR3 is built from 14 residues.

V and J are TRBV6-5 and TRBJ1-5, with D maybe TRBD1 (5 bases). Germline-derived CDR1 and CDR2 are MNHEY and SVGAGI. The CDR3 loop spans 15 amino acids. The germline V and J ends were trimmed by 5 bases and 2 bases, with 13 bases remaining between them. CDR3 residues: CASSSGTLGNQPQHF. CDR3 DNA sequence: TGTGCCAGCAGTAGCGGGACCCTGGGCAATCAGCCCCAGCATTTT.

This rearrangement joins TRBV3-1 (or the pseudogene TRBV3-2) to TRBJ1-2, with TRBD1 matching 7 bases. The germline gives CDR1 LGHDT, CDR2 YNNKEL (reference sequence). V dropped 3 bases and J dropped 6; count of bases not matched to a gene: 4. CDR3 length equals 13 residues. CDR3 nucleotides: TGTGCCAGCAGCCAGATACAGGGGAATGGCTACACCTTC. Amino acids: CASSQIQGNGYTF.

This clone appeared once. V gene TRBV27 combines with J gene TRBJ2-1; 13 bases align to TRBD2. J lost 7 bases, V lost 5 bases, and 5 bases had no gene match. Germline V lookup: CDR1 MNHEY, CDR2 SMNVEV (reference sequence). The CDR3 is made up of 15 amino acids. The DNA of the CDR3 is TGTGCCAGCAGTGCCGGGACTAGCGGGATTAATGAGCAGTTCTTC. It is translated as CASSAGTSGINEQFF.

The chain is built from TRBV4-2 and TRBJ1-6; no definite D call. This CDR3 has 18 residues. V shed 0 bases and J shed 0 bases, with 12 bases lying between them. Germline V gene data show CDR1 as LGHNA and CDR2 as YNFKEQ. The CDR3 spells CASSQDLLGNSYNSPLHF. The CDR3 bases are TGTGCCAGCAGCCAAGATCTCCTCGGGAACTCCTATAATTCACCCCTCCACTTT.

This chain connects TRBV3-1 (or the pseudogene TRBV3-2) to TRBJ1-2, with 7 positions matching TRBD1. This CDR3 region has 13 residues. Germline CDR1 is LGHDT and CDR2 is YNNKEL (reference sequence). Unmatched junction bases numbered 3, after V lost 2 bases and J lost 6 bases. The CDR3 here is CASSQFDRDGYTF. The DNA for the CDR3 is TGTGCCAGCAGCCAATTCGACAGGGATGGCTACACCTTC.

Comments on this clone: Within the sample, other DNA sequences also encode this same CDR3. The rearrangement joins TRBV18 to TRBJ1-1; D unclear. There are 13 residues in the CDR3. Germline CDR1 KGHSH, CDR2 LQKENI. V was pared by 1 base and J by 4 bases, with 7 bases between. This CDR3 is CASSPRGGTEAFF. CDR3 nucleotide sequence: TGTGCCAGCTCACCACGAGGAGGCACTGAAGCTTTCTTT.

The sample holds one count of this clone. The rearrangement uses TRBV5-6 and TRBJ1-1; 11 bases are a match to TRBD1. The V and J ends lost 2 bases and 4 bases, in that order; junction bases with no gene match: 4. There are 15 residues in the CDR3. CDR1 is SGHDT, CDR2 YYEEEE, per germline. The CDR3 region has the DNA TGTGCCAGCAGCTTTGGGACAGGGGGTTTCACTGAAGCTTTCTTT. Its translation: CASSFGTGGFTEAFF. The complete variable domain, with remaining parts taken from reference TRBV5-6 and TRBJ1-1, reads DAGVTQSPTHLIKTRGQQVTLRCSPKSGHDTVSWYQQALGQGPQFIFQYYEEEERQRGNFPDRFSGHQFPNYSSELNVNALLLGDSALYLCASSFGTGGFTEAFFGQGTRLTVV.

CDR3 loop: CASSLRGNQPQHF. For the CDR3, the DNA is TGCGCCAGCAGCTTACGGGGCAATCAGCCCCAGCATTTT. The V gene is TRBV5-1, the J gene TRBJ1-5; D remains ambiguous. The germline V and J ends were trimmed by 2 bases and 2 bases, with 5 bases remaining between them. There are 13 residues in the CDR3. Germline CDR1 is SGHRS and CDR2 is YFSETQ.

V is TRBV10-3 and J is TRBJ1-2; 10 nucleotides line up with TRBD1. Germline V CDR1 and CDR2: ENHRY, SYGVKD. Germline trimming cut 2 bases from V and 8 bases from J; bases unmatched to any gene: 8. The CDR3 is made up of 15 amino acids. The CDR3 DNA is TGTGCCATCAGTGAGATGGGACAGGGGATCTTCGGCTACACCTTC. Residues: CAISEMGQGIFGYTF.

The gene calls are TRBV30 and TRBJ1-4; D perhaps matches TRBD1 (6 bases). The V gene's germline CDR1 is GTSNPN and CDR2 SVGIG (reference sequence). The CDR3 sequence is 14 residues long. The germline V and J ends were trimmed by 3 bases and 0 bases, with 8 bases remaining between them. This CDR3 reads CAWSKGATNEKLFF. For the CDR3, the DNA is TGTGCCTGGAGCAAGGGGGCAACTAATGAAAAACTGTTTTTT.

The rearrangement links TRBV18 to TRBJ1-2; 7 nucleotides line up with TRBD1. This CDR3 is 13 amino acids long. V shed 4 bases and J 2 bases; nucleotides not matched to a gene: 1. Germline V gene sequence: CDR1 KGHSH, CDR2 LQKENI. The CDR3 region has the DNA TGTGCCAGCTCACAGACAGGGAACTATGGCTACACCTTC. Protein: CASSQTGNYGYTF.

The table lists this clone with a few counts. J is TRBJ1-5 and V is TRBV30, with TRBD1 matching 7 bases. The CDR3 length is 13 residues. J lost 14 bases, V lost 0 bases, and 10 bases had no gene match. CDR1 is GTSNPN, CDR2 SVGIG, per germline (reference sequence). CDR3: CAWSVTGTASKHF. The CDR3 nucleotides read TGTGCCTGGAGTGTAACAGGGACAGCGAGTAAGCATTTT.

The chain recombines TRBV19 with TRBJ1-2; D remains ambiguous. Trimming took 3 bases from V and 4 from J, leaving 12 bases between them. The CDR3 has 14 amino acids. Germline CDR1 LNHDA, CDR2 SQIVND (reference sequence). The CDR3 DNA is TGTGCCAGTAGTATGTTCCCGGTGATCTATGGCTACACCTTC. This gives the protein CASSMFPVIYGYTF.

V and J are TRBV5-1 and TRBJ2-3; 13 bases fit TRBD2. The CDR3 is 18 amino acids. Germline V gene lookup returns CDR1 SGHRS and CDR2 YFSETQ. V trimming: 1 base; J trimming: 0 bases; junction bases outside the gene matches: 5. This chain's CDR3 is CASSLMTSGGRSTDTQYF. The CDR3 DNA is TGCGCCAGCAGCTTGATGACTAGCGGGGGGCGAAGCACAGATACGCAGTATTTT.

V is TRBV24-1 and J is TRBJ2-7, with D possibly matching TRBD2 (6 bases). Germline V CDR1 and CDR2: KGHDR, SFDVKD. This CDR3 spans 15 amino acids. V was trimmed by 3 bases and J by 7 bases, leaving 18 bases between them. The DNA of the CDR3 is TGTGCCACCAGTGATCCACTCGGGAGCCCCAGGGAGCAGTACTTC. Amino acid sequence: CATSDPLGSPREQYF.

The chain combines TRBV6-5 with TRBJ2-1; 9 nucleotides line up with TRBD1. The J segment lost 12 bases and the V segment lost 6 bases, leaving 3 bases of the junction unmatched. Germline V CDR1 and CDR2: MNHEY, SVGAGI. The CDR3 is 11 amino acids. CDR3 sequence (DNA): TGTGCCAGCAGCCCGGGACAGGGGCAGTTCTTC. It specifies CASSPGQGQFF.

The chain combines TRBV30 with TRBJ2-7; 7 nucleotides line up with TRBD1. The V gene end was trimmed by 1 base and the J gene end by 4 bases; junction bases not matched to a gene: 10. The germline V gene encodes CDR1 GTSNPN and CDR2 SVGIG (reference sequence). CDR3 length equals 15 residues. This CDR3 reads CAWSAGQDFWYEQYF. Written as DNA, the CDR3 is TGTGCCTGGAGTGCCGGACAGGACTTCTGGTACGAGCAGTACTTC. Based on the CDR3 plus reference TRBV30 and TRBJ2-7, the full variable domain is SQTIHQWPATLVQPVGSPLSLECTVEGTSNPNLYWYRQAAGRGLQLLFYSVGIGQISSEVPQNLSASRPQDRQFILSSKKLLLSDSGFYLCAWSAGQDFWYEQYFGPGTRLTVT.

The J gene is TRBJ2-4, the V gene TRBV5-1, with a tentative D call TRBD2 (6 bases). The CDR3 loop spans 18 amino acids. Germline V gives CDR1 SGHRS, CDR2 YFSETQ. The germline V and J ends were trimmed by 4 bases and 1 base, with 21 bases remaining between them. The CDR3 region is CASSPSRDLAEAKNIQYF. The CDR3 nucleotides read TGCGCCAGCAGCCCGTCCCGGGACTTAGCGGAGGCCAAAAACATTCAGTACTTC.

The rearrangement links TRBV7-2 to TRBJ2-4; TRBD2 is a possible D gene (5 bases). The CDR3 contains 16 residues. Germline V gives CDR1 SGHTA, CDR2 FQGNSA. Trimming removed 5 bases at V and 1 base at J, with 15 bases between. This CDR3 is CASSEGSNGAKNIQYF. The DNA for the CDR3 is TGTGCCAGCAGCGAGGGATCAAATGGGGCCAAAAACATTCAGTACTTC.

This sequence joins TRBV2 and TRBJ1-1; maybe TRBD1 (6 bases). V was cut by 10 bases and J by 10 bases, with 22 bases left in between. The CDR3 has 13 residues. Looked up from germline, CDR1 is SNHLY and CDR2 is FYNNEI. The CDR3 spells CATSFYRVEVAFF. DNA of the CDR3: TGTGCCACCTCCTTTTACAGGGTCGAGGTAGCTTTCTTT.

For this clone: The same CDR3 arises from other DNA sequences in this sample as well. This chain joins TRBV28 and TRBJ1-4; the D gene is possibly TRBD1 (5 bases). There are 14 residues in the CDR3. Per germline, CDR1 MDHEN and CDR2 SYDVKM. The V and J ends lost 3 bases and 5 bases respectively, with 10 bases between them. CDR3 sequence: CASSLSGGNEKLFF. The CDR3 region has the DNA TGTGCCAGCAGTTTGAGCGGGGGGAATGAAAAACTGTTTTTT.

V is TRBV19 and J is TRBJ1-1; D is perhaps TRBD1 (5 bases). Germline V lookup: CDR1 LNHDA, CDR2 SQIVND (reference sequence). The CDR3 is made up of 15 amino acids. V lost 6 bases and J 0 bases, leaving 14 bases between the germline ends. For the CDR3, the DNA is TGTGCCAGTAGAGGGGAGGGCGGGATGAACACTGAAGCTTTCTTT. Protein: CASRGEGGMNTEAFF.

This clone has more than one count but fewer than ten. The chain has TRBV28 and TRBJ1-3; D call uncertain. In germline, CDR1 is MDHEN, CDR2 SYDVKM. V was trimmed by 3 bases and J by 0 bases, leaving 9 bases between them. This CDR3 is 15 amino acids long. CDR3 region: CASSFRPFSGNTIYF. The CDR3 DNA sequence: TGTGCCAGCAGTTTCCGTCCTTTCTCTGGAAACACCATATATTTT.

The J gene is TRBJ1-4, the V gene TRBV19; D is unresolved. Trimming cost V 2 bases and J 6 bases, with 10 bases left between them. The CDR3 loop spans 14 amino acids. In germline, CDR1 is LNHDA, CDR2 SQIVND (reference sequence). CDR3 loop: CASSITGIHEKLFF. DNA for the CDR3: TGTGCCAGTAGTATAACGGGGATTCATGAAAAACTGTTTTTT.

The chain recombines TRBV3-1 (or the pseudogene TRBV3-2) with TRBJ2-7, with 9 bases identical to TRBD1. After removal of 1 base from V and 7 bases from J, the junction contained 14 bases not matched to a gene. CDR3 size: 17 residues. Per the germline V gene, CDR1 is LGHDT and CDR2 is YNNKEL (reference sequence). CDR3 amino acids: CASSQAAPGQGRREQYF. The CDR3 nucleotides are TGTGCCAGCAGCCAAGCCGCACCGGGACAGGGTCGACGGGAGCAGTACTTC.

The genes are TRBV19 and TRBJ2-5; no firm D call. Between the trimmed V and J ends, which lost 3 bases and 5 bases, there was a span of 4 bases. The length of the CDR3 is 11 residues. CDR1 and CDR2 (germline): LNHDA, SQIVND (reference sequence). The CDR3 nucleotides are TGTGCCAGTAGTATTTCGGAGACCCAGTACTTC. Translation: CASSISETQYF. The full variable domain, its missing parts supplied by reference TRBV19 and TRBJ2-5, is DGGITQSPKYLFRKEGQNVTLSCEQNLNHDAMYWYRQDPGQGLRLIYYSQIVNDFQKGDIAEGYSVSREKKESFPLTVTSAQKNPTAFYLCASSISETQYFGPGTRLLVL.

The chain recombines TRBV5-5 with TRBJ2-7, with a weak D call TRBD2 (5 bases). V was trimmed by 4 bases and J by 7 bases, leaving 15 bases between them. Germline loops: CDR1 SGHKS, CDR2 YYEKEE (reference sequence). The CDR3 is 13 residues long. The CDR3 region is CASSRGLTQEQYF. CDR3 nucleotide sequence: TGTGCCAGCAGCCGCGGGCTTACCCAGGAGCAGTACTTC. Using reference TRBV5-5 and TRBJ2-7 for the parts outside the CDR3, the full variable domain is DAGVTQSPTHLIKTRGQQVTLRCSPISGHKSVSWYQQVLGQGPQFIFQYYEKEERGRGNFPDRFSARQFPNYSSELNVNALLLGDSALYLCASSRGLTQEQYFGPGTRLTVT.

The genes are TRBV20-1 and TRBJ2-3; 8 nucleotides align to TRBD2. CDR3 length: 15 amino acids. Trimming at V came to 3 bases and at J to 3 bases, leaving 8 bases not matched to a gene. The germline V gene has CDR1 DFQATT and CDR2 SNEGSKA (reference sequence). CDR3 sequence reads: CSASGTGGKTDTQYF. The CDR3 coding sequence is TGCAGTGCTAGTGGCACGGGGGGGAAGACAGATACGCAGTATTTT.

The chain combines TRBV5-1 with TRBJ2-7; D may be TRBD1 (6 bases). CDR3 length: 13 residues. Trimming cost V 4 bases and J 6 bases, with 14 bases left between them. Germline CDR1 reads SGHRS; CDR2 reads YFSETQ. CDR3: CASSQGTVGEQYF. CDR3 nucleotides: TGCGCCAGCAGCCAGGGGACCGTAGGCGAGCAGTACTTC. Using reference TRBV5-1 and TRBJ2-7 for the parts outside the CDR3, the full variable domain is KAGVTQTPRYLIKTRGQQVTLSCSPISGHRSVSWYQQTPGQGLQFLFEYFSETQRNKGNFPGRFSGRQFSNSRSEMNVSTLELGDSALYLCASSQGTVGEQYFGPGTRLTVT.